The clone carrying this T cell receptor (beta chain) was seen more than once but under ten times. Its antigen is not known. Addition of a universal primer site occurred through template switching, and cDNA carried unique molecular identifiers. Using its own MiXCR run on the 5' RACE reads, TCRdb lists one record per CDR3 protein. In the table there are roughly 200,000 distinct CDR3 sequences, about 7.5% of which are singletons. These data are taken from a study of identical twins. Findings and limits, study-wide: High-abundance cord blood beta clonotypes had fewer insertions; memory repertoires showed none. Twins' surplus sharing was weaker for beta out-of-frame sequences.

No donor was unhealthy or non-Caucasian. These same data were also listed under a study on yellow fever vaccine responses in identical twins.

The origin of this receptor is a woman aged 18 to 35 in good health. The sample consisted of memory (CD45RO+) T cells sorted from blood.

In DNA, the CDR3 is TGCAGTGCTAGGCCCGGGACTTCAGCGACCGAGCAGTACTTC. It yields the protein CSARPGTSATEQYF. The V and J genes are TRBV20-1 and TRBJ2-7; tentative D call: TRBD2 (6 bases). The germline V and J ends were trimmed by 3 bases and 6 bases, with 18 bases remaining between them. CDR3 length: 14 residues. Germline values: CDR1 DFQATT, CDR2 SNEGSKA (reference sequence).